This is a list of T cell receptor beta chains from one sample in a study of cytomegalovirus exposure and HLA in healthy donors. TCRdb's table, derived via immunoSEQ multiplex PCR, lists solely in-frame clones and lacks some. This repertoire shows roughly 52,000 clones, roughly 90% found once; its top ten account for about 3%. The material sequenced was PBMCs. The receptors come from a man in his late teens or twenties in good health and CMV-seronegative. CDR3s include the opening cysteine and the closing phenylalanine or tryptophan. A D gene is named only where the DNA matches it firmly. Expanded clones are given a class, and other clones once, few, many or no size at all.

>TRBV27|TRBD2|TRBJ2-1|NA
TGTGCCAGCAGTTCCCTGGGACTAGCGGGACTCAGTGAGCAGTTCTTC
CASSSLGLAGLSEQFF
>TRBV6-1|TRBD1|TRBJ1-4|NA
TGTGCCAGCAGTGGACAGGGGAATGAAAAACTGTTTTTT
CASSGQGNEKLFF
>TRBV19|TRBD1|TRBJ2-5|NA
TGTGCCAGTAGTATAGGACTGGGACAGACACCGCAAGAGACCCAGTACTTC
CASSIGLGQTPQETQYF
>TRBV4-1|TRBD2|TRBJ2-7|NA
TGCGCCAGCAGCCAAGCCTTAGCGGGAGGCTTCTACGAGCAGTACTTC
CASSQALAGGFYEQYF
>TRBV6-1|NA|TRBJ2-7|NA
TGTGCCAGCGTGGGCCCCCTCGCTTACGAGCAGTACTTC
CASVGPLAYEQYF
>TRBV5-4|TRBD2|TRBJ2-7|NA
TGTGCCAGCAGCTCCGGACTAGCGGGAGGGCCGGAGGGAGAGCAGTACTTC
CASSSGLAGGPEGEQYF
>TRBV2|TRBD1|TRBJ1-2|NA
TGTGCCAGCAGTGCGGACAGGCATGGCTACACCTTC
CASSADRHGYTF
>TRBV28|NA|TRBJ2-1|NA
TGTGCCAGCTCGTCCGTTTTTTCTGGCGAGCAGTTCTTC
CASSSVFSGEQFF
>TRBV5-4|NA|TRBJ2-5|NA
TGTGCCAGCAGCTTCAGACAGCAAGAGACCCAGTACTTC
CASSFRQQETQYF
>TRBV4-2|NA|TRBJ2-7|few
TGTGCCAGCAGCCCCTCGTCTGCCAGCGGGTCCTACGAGCAGTACTTC
CASSPSSASGSYEQYF
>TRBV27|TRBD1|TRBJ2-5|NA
TGTGCCAGCAGTCTCACAGGGGGCGCTGACCAAGAGACCCAGTACTTC
CASSLTGGADQETQYF
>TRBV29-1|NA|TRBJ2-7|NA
TGCAGCGTTGATTTGGCTGGGCACTCCTACGAGCAGTACTTC
CSVDLAGHSYEQYF
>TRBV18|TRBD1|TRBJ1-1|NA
TGTGCCAGCTCACCAATGACAGGGAGCACTGAAGCTTTCTTT
CASSPMTGSTEAFF
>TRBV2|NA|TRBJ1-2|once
TGTGCCAGCAACAGGAGCCTGCATACCCCAAACTATGGCTACACCTTC
CASNRSLHTPNYGYTF
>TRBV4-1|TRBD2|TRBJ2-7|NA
TGCGCCAGCAGCCTTGGGAGCTCAAGAGTAGCGGGAGGTGGCGAGCAGTACTTC
CASSLGSSRVAGGGEQYF
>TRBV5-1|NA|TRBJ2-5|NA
TGCGCCAGCAGCTCGTTGACAAGCCCCCAAGAGACCCAGTACTTC
CASSSLTSPQETQYF
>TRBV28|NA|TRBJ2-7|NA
TGTGCCAGCAGTGGGGGGAGGACCGCCTACGAGCAGTACTTC
CASSGGRTAYEQYF
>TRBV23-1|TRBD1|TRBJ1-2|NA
TGCGCCAGCAGTCAATCCGGGACAGGGTATCGGCATGGCTACACCTTC
CASSQSGTGYRHGYTF
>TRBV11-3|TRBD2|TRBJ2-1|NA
TGTGCCAGCGCCCGGGGCGGGAGGGCCTCCAATGAGCAGTTCTTC
CASARGGRASNEQFF
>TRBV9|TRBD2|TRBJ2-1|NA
TGTGCCAGCAGCGTCCTACCGGAACCGGGACTAGCGGGTCAAGATGAGCAGTTCTTC
CASSVLPEPGLAGQDEQFF
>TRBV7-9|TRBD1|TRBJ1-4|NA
TGTGCCAGCAGCTCTACCGGGGACAGGGGGGTTCCGGCTCGCGAAAAACTGTTTTTT
CASSSTGDRGVPAREKLFF
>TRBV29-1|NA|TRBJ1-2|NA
TGCAGCGACGGAGGGTCACAGGAAAATTATGGCTACACCTTC
CSDGGSQENYGYTF
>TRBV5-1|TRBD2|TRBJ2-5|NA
TGCGCCAGCAGCTTAAGGGCTAGCGGGACCCAAGAGACCCAGTACTTC
CASSLRASGTQETQYF
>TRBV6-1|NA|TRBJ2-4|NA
TGTGCCAGCAGTGGAACGGGAGCAGCCAAAAACATTCAGTACTTC
CASSGTGAAKNIQYF
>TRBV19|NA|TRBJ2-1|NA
TGTGCCACCGAACACGAAACGGGGGAGTCCTACAATGAGCAGTTCTTC
CATEHETGESYNEQFF
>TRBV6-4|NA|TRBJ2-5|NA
TGTGCCAGCAGTGACTTGGATGGGGGGGAGACCCAGTACTTC
CASSDLDGGETQYF
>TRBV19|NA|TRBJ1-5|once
TGTGCCAGTAGTGTTGAGGGAGGGAGCAATCAGCCCCAGCATTTT
CASSVEGGSNQPQHF
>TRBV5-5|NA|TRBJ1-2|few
TGTGCCAGCAGCCGTCAGGATTTTGGCTATGGCTACACCTTC
CASSRQDFGYGYTF
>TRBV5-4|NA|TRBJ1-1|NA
TGTGCCAGCAGCTACCCCAGGGGTGGTAACACTGAAGCTTTCTTT
CASSYPRGGNTEAFF
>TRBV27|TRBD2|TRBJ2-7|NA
TGTGCCAGCAGTCCCAACCGACTAGCGGGAGGGCCGGGGGAGCAGTACTTC
CASSPNRLAGGPGEQYF
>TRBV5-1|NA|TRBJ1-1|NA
TGCGCCAGCAGCGGGCAGAACACTGAAGCTTTCTTT
CASSGQNTEAFF
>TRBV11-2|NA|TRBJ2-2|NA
TGTGCCAGCAGCTTAGAGCCAGCCGGGGAGCTGTTTTTT
CASSLEPAGELFF
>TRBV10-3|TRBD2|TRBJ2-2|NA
TGTGCCATCAGTGAACTAGCGGGAGACACCGGGGAGCTGTTTTTT
CAISELAGDTGELFF
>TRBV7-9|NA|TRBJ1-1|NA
TGTGCCAGCAGCTTCGAGTTGGCAGGGGCTCGGGAAAAGGCTTTCTTT
CASSFELAGAREKAFF
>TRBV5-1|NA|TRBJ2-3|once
TGCGCCAGCAGCTTGGCGGGAAGGGGCACAGATACGCAGTATTTT
CASSLAGRGTDTQYF
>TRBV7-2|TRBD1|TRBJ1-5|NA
TGTGCCAGCAGTCAGAGGGGGACAGGAATCAATCAGCCCCAGCATTTT
CASSQRGTGINQPQHF
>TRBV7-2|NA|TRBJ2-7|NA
TGTGCCAGCAGCTTAAGTCGCGGCCTCGAGCAGTACTTC
CASSLSRGLEQYF